These 8 T cell receptor beta chains share one sample of origin, sequenced in a study of shared clonotypes between healthy human individuals (dated by TCRdb to 2018 to 2020). For the CD8 naive samples, CD45RO-negative cells were positively selected for CCR7, yielding a CD45RA+CCR7+ population from which TemRA cells were excluded. Library preparation was by the immunoSEQ multiplex PCR assay. TCRdb carries this immuneACCESS record with in-frame sequences only. Its versions omit some clonotypes, under half of them owing to an unresolved V gene in the studies checked, with the rest unexplained. The sample table records just over 2,000,000 clones; approximately 94% of these occur just once. In total, the top ten clones hold around 1.1% of the sample. The sequenced sample consisted of naive CD8+ T cells sorted from blood. What the cell subset or site label conveys for this sample: CD45RA+CCR7+. These receptors were taken from a man in his late teens or twenties in good health.

The chain uses TRBV11-2 and TRBJ1-6, with D possibly being TRBD1 (6 bases). Germline V gives CDR1 SGHAT, CDR2 FQNNGV. The CDR3 covers 15 residues. Trimming removed 0 bases from V and 11 bases from J, with 14 bases in between. Here the CDR3 reads CASSLDPGGQAPLHF. CDR3 in DNA: TGTGCCAGCAGCTTAGATCCGGGGGGCCAGGCACCCCTCCACTTT.

V usage is TRBV7-8 and J usage is TRBJ2-3, with 9 bases lining up with TRBD1. This CDR3 region has 16 residues. The V segment lost 5 bases and the J segment 2 bases; nucleotides outside the gene matches: 8. Germline V gene sequence: CDR1 SGHVS, CDR2 FQNEAQ. This chain's CDR3 is CASSPGQGFDTDTQYF. In DNA, the CDR3 is TGTGCCAGCAGCCCAGGACAGGGGTTCGACACAGATACGCAGTATTTT.

The chain has TRBV19 and TRBJ2-7; tentative D call: TRBD2 (5 bases). This CDR3 comprises 13 residues. V was trimmed by 3 bases and J by 5 bases, leaving 11 bases between them. Per germline, CDR1 LNHDA and CDR2 SQIVND (reference sequence). The CDR3 here is CASSMDGVHEQYF. CDR3 DNA: TGTGCCAGTAGTATGGACGGGGTCCACGAGCAGTACTTC.

The chain links TRBV6-5 to TRBJ2-2; D is possibly TRBD2 (6 bases). This CDR3 is built from 13 residues. CDR1 and CDR2 (germline): MNHEY, SVGAGI. Trimming shortened V by 5 bases and J by 7 bases, and 11 bases separated the two germline ends. The CDR3 sequence is CASSLSGVGELFF. The CDR3 coding sequence is TGTGCCAGCAGTCTCTCGGGAGTCGGGGAGCTGTTTTTT.

The chain employs TRBV4-1 and TRBJ1-6; D is unclear. The CDR3 contains 16 residues. Germline V gene data show CDR1 as MGHRA and CDR2 as YSYEKL. V lost 0 bases to trimming and J lost 7 bases, with 13 bases between them. Written as DNA, the CDR3 is TGCGCCAGCAGCCAAGAACCGGGTCTTCCCAATTCACCCCTCCACTTT. This codes for CASSQEPGLPNSPLHF.

The chain links TRBV27 to TRBJ1-2; D is undetermined. Germline V gene data show CDR1 as MNHEY and CDR2 as SMNVEV (reference sequence). The ends were cut back, 3 bases at V and 3 bases at J, with 8 bases in the middle. This CDR3 region has 13 residues. The CDR3 DNA sequence: TGTGCCAGCAGTTTTCACAACGACTATGGCTACACCTTC. Translating gives CASSFHNDYGYTF.

The chain is built from TRBV5-6 and TRBJ2-7; 9 bases are a match to TRBD1. V was pared by 4 bases and J by 3 bases, with 5 bases of the junction left unmatched. CDR3 length equals 14 residues. Germline V lookup: CDR1 SGHDT, CDR2 YYEEEE. CDR3 sequence: CASSRTGENYEQYF. CDR3 nucleotides: TGTGCCAGCAGCCGGACAGGGGAAAACTACGAGCAGTACTTC.

The genes are TRBV4-3 and TRBJ2-1; 11 bases line up with TRBD2. The germline V gene encodes CDR1 LGHNA and CDR2 YSLEER. The CDR3 spans 16 residues. The junction had 7 bases not matched to a gene; V was cut back by 0 bases and J by 9 bases. The CDR3 region is CASSQDLTSGRLEQFF. CDR3 in DNA: TGCGCCAGCAGCCAAGATCTCACTAGCGGGAGACTTGAGCAGTTCTTC.